This T cell receptor beta chain was obtained from a study of OX40 agonist ivuxolimab in advanced cancers. Turning to the study itself: Cancers in dose escalation were hepatocellular, melanoma, renal cell and head and neck. Two patients with cutaneous melanoma and one with hepatocellular carcinoma, three in total, showed partial responses.

The study's findings and limits: The study observed clonal expansion of CD4+ and CD8+ blood T cells by week 6 at 0.1 to 3.0 mg/kg.

Measured with immunoSEQ multiplex PCR; TCRdb has only the in-frame clones, and not every one. The data contain about 7,800 clones, 90% of them singletons. Comments on this clone: What it recognizes is unknown.

The sequences come from CD4+ or CD8+ T cells sorted from blood, collected in a trial of the OX40 agonist ivuxolimab. This TCR derives from an adult with an advanced solid tumor such as melanoma, head and neck, liver or kidney cancer.

The CDR3 loop reads CASSRKQGNTGELFF. The CDR3 nucleotides read TGTGCCAGCAGCCGGAAACAGGGTAACACCGGGGAGCTGTTTTTT. The rearrangement joins TRBV5-6 to TRBJ2-2, with D perhaps TRBD1 (6 bases). Germline V lookup: CDR1 SGHDT, CDR2 YYEEEE. V dropped 4 bases and J dropped 2 bases, with 12 bases sitting between them. The length of the CDR3 is 15 residues.